This T cell receptor beta chain is drawn from a study of read filtering for tumor transcriptome and immune sequencing. This library used 300 to 500 ng RNA and molecular barcoded adaptors spanning alpha/delta and beta/gamma chains. TCRdb ran MiXCR on the reads and lists one entry per CDR3 protein. The sample lists approximately 61,000 distinct CDR3 sequences, about 21% occurring once. This clonotype showed up many times. The CDR3 runs 15 residues. The V and J ends lost 7 bases and 0 bases, in that order; junction bases with no gene match: 8. From germline, CDR1 is MDHEN and CDR2 SYDVKM. The chain recombines TRBV28 with TRBJ2-7, with TRBD1 matching over 8 bases. The specimen sequenced was a population of CD138-negative cells sorted from bone marrow. This receptor was taken from a donor over 35 with multiple myeloma. In DNA form, the CDR3 reads TGTGCCAGCACCGGACAGGGCGCGGGCTCCTACGAGCAGTACTTC. This gives the protein CASTGQGAGSYEQYF.